What follows are 15 T cell receptor beta chains derived from one specimen sequenced in a study of cytomegalovirus exposure and HLA in healthy donors. Amplification used 60 Vbeta primers and 13 Jbeta primers. Assay used: immunoSEQ multiplex PCR; TCRdb lists only in-frame clones, some missing. This sample has about 150,000 clones, with 65% to 75% found just once. The sequencing input was PBMCs. These TCRs come from a young man in good health and CMV-seronegative.

This chain connects TRBV7-2 to TRBJ1-3; D possibly corresponds to TRBD1 (6 bases). The germline V and J ends were trimmed by 3 bases and 0 bases, with 15 bases remaining between them. Germline CDR1 reads SGHTA; CDR2 reads FQGNSA. This CDR3 has 17 amino acids. CDR3 coding DNA: TGTGCCAGCAGCTTTATAGACAGGCCTACCTCTGGAAACACCATATATTTT. As protein: CASSFIDRPTSGNTIYF.

V and J are TRBV5-5 and TRBJ1-4; no reliable D call. The germline V gene has CDR1 SGHKS and CDR2 YYEKEE (reference sequence). Trimming took 2 bases from V and 0 from J, leaving 8 bases between them. This CDR3 is built from 15 residues. CDR3 in DNA: TGTGCCAGCAGCTTTGGGCAGCCAACTAATGAAAAACTGTTTTTT. This translates into CASSFGQPTNEKLFF.

J is TRBJ2-5 and V is TRBV7-2; 7 bases align to TRBD2. Unmatched junction bases numbered 3, after V lost 2 bases and J lost 3 bases. Germline CDR1 and CDR2: SGHTA and FQGNSA. The CDR3 covers 14 residues. DNA for the CDR3: TGTGCCAGCAGCTTACAGCGGGGCGAAGAGACCCAGTACTTC. This codes for CASSLQRGEETQYF.

The CDR3 DNA sequence: TGTGCCAGCAGCTTAAATGGCCTAGCGGGAACCTACAATGAGCAGTTCTTC. Protein product: CASSLNGLAGTYNEQFF. This chain joins TRBV7-3 and TRBJ2-1; 9 bases line up with TRBD2. V lost 1 base and J lost 2; bases outside the gene matches: 6. The germline V gene encodes CDR1 SGHTA and CDR2 FQGTGA. CDR3 length equals 17 residues.

The gene calls are TRBV7-2 and TRBJ2-5; 9 positions agree with TRBD2. Germline V lookup: CDR1 SGHTA, CDR2 FQGNSA. V trimming: 2 bases; J trimming: 3 bases; junction bases outside the gene matches: 1. CDR3 length: 14 residues. The CDR3 sequence is CASSLRLAEETQYF. CDR3 nucleotide sequence: TGTGCCAGCAGCTTAAGACTAGCGGAAGAGACCCAGTACTTC. Using reference TRBV7-2 and TRBJ2-5 for the parts outside the CDR3, the full variable domain is GAGVSQSPSNKVTEKGKDVELRCDPISGHTALYWYRQSLGQGLEFLIYFQGNSAPDKSGLPSDRFSAERTGGSVSTLTIQRTQQEDSAVYLCASSLRLAEETQYFGPGTRLLVL.

DNA for the CDR3: TGTGCCAGTGCTTCACCACCGGGACAAATGAACACTGAAGCTTTCTTT. Translated, it gives CASASPPGQMNTEAFF. The chain carries TRBV19 and TRBJ1-1; maybe TRBD1 (6 bases). V gave up 8 bases and J gave up 0 bases, with 19 bases separating them. Germline loops: CDR1 LNHDA, CDR2 SQIVND (reference sequence). CDR3 length: 16 residues.

This clone was detected only a few times. CDR3 coding DNA: TGTGCCAGCAGACAGGGTGTTGAAGCTTTCTTT. Amino acids: CASRQGVEAFF. The chain links TRBV25-1 to TRBJ1-1; TRBD1 is a possible D gene (6 bases). Trimming removed 6 bases at V and 7 bases at J, with 9 bases between. The CDR3 extends over 11 amino acids. Germline CDR1 is MGHDK and CDR2 is SYGVNS.

The genes are TRBV10-3 and TRBJ1-2; D might be TRBD1 (5 bases). The V gene lost 11 bases and the J gene lost 9 bases, with 22 bases spanning the gap. Germline assignment: CDR1 ENHRY and CDR2 SYGVKD. The CDR3 totals 13 residues. CDR3 nucleotide sequence: TGTGCCTCCCGCGGGGCCTCCGCTCTACGCTACACCTTC. It encodes CASRGASALRYTF.

CDR3 loop: CASRTAGGRETQYF. Written as DNA, the CDR3 is TGTGCCAGCAGAACCGCCGGTGGGCGAGAGACCCAGTACTTC. The V call is TRBV6-5, the J call TRBJ2-5; no definite D call. Germline V gives CDR1 MNHEY, CDR2 SVGAGI. CDR3 length: 14 residues. Trimming cost V 6 bases and J 4 bases, with 15 bases left between them.

This clone has a single count. Other DNA sequences from this sample encode an identical CDR3 as well. This chain links TRBV18 with TRBJ1-2; D uncertain. With 2 bases removed from V and 2 bases from J, the gap between germline ends came to 6 bases. This CDR3 contains 13 residues. The germline V gene encodes CDR1 KGHSH and CDR2 LQKENI. Here the CDR3 reads CASSPGENYGYTF. The DNA of the CDR3 is TGTGCCAGCTCACCAGGGGAGAACTATGGCTACACCTTC.

Only one count was recorded for this clone. This chain joins TRBV11-1 and TRBJ2-7; weak D call: TRBD2 (6 bases). The CDR3 has 16 amino acids. From germline, CDR1 is SGHAT and CDR2 FQDESV (reference sequence). Trimming removed 5 bases at V and 2 bases at J, with 19 bases between. The CDR3 DNA follows: TGTGCCAGCAGCCGAGCTGTCGGGGGATCACCCTACGAGCAGTACTTC. Protein product: CASSRAVGGSPYEQYF.

This rearrangement joins TRBV5-1 to TRBJ1-1; 10 bases match TRBD1. V dropped 5 bases and J dropped 2; count of bases not matched to a gene: 6. Germline CDR1 is SGHRS and CDR2 is YFSETQ. The CDR3 is made up of 15 amino acids. The CDR3 reads CASRRTGGFNTEAFF. CDR3 nucleotides: TGCGCCAGCAGACGGACAGGGGGGTTTAACACTGAAGCTTTCTTT.

The rearrangement uses TRBV19 and TRBJ2-7; D is possibly TRBD1 (5 bases). The CDR3 runs 15 residues. The V and J ends lost 1 base and 4 bases respectively, with 14 bases between them. From germline, CDR1 is LNHDA and CDR2 SQIVND (reference sequence). The CDR3 here is CASSIAYGDSYEQYF. The CDR3 bases are TGTGCCAGTAGTATAGCTTACGGCGACAGTTACGAGCAGTACTTC.

This sequence joins TRBV4-1 and TRBJ1-1, with D perhaps TRBD1 (6 bases). V was trimmed by 0 bases and J by 8 bases, leaving 13 bases between them. Germline CDR1 is MGHRA and CDR2 is YSYEKL. CDR3 length: 14 residues. The CDR3 protein is CASSQEVRGREAFF. CDR3 coding DNA: TGCGCCAGCAGCCAAGAGGTCAGGGGACGCGAAGCTTTCTTT.

This clone appeared a few times. The chain combines TRBV7-9 with TRBJ1-5, with D tentatively TRBD1 (6 bases). Trimming cost V 3 bases and J 7 bases, with 16 bases left between them. Germline values: CDR1 SEHNR, CDR2 FQNEAQ (reference sequence). The CDR3 loop spans 15 amino acids. The CDR3 bases are TGTGCCAGCAGCTTCGAGGGGGGGTTTGGGCAGCCCCAGCATTTT. Its protein is CASSFEGGFGQPQHF.